This TCR beta chain is from a study of cytomegalovirus exposure and HLA in healthy donors. Findings and limits, study-wide: Some V segments could not be told apart, so they were left out, TRBV6-2 and TRBV6-3 among them.

PCR involved 60 Vbeta and 13 Jbeta primers. Produced via immunoSEQ multiplex PCR; TCRdb's table is partial and in-frame only. The table lists around 64,000 clones, approximately 90% of them singletons. The CDR3 contains 15 residues. Germline V gene sequence: CDR1 SGHNT, CDR2 YENEEA. Trimming took 5 bases from V and 4 from J; bases not matched to a gene: 3. A note on this clone: The antigen remains undetermined.

The sequenced material came from PBMCs. The chain employs TRBV11-3 and TRBJ2-7; 15 positions agree with TRBD2. This receptor was obtained from a woman in her twenties or thirties in good health and CMV-seronegative. CDR3 sequence: CASSPGLAGGYEQYF. For the CDR3, the DNA is TGTGCCAGCAGCCCGGGACTAGCGGGAGGTTACGAGCAGTACTTC.